A single T cell receptor beta chain is shown here with its context. As yet, its antigen is unknown. The source of the sample is a study of T cells in Graves' hyperthyroidism and ophthalmopathy. Study results and limitations: Clonotypes that were expanded in thyroid above 0.001 mostly appeared in blood too.

Those patients with uncontrolled infection, other autoimmune disease, pregnancy or lactation were excluded. The investigators amplified TCR beta CDR3 regions from RNA transcripts. The HTBI set primed first-round TCR CDR3 RT-PCR. TCRdb reprocessed the multiplex PCR reads via MiXCR and lists one record per CDR3 protein. The data contain 220,000 or so distinct CDR3 sequences, roughly 15% of them singletons. The CDR3 consists of 14 residues. From germline, CDR1 is SGHRS and CDR2 YFSETQ. Trimming at V came to 3 bases and at J to 6 bases, leaving 2 bases not matched to a gene. Source material: blood. The rearrangement links TRBV5-1 to TRBJ2-1, with 11 bases matching TRBD2. This receptor was taken from a woman younger than 30 with Graves' ophthalmopathy. The CDR3 DNA sequence: TGCGCCAGCAGCTCGACTAGCGGGGTCAATGAGCAGTTCTTC. Translated: CASSSTSGVNEQFF.